This T cell receptor (beta chain) was retrieved from a study of blood T cell repertoires in COVID-19 (dated by TCRdb to the early 2020s). With regard to the full study: The collaborator samples originated in the United States, Italy and Spain and spanned the acute and convalescent phases of COVID-19. The prospective study material was composed of cDNA or gDNA derived from T cells, B-cell-depleted T cells, or PBMCs. The dataset comprised deeply sampled blood TCRbeta repertoires from subjects exposed to, actively infected with, or recovered from COVID-19. The repertoires were made available in a free public database intended to serve as a resource for research on the immune response to SARS-CoV-2. The samples were drawn from two sources: the first 160 participants of the ongoing ImmuneRACE study, and 1,254 subjects contributed by 6 global collaborators. Sample metadata almost always included a de-identified subject ID, COVID-19 status, age in years and sex. Where available, HLA class I and class II types were taken from metadata supplied by the sample provider and were not determined by assay-based typing. General conclusions and limits of the study: Clinical and demographic metadata were provided uncurated, with the amount varying by source and participant.

Taken from the germline V gene, the CDR1 and CDR2 loops are SGHVS and FQNEAQ. V and J are trimmed by 4 bases and 0 bases, and the gene matches miss 2 bases of the junction. The CDR3 runs 15 residues from the cysteine to the phenylalanine. Just the 45-base CDR3 DNA is kept, in frame starting at base 1. About this clone itself: Its recognized antigen is unknown. Per-nucleotide qualities are absent, and no much larger clonotype sits a single base away.

TCRbeta CDR3 regions were amplified from genomic DNA using the immunoSEQ Assay, a bias-controlled multiplex PCR. In the paper's pipeline: Nucleated cell counts per sample were estimated from amplification of reference gene primers within the assay. To quantify the absolute abundance of each unique TCRbeta CDR3 rearrangement, sequence reads were collapsed and filtered. For each sample, productive Simpson clonality was calculated as the square root of Simpson's diversity index across productive rearrangements. What TCRdb holds here is the immuneACCESS table cut down to in-frame rearrangements. Part of the clones is not present; checked against another copy, under half of the missing clones reflect an unresolved V gene, and the others are unexplained. For V, J and clone size, that table is used; D and trimming come from the DNA. This sample lists around 470,000 clones; 90% were detected once. Approximately 0.55% of the sample is taken by the ten largest.

Participants in the prospective study were aged about 18 to 100 years, lived in about two dozen United States geographic areas, and enrolled through a virtual design. Cohort assignment in the prospective study relied on participant-reported clinical history from a screening survey and a study questionnaire. Recovered participants in ImmuneRACE Cohort 3 were defined as having two consecutive negative NP/OP PCR tests, clearance from a healthcare professional, or resolution of symptoms. In the prospective study, whole blood, serum and a nasopharyngeal or oropharyngeal swab were collected from each participant by mobile phlebotomists. Participants in the prospective study had the option to provide additional blood draws and questionnaires over an approximately 2-month period. Blood samples from the prospective study were shipped frozen or at room temperature prior to DNA extraction.

The chain was built from TRBV7-8 and TRBJ2-7, and 11 bases in between align with TRBD2. This clonotype was sampled from a man younger than 35 who had recovered from COVID-19. The source material was PBMCs or T cells enriched from blood (not recorded which). The bases read TGTGCCAGCAGCTGGGGACTAGCGGACTCCTACGAGCAGTACTTC. Translated, it gives CASSWGLADSYEQYF.